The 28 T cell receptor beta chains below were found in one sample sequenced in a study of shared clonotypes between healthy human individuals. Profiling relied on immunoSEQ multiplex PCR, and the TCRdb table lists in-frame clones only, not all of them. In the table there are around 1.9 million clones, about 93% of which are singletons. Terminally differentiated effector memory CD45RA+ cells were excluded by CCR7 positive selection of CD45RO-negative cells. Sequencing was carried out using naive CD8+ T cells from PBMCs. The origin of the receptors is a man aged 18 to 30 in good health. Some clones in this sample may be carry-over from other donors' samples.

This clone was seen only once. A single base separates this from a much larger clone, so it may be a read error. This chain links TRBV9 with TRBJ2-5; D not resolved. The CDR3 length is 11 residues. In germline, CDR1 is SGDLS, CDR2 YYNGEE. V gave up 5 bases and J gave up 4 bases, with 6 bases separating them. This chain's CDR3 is CASSYGETQYF. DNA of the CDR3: TGTGCCAGCAGTTACGGAGAGACCCAGTACTTC.

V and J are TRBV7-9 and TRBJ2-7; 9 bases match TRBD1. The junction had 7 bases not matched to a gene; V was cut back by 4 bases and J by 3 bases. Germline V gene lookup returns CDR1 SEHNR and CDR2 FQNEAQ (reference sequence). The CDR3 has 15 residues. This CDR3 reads CASSSGTGIFYEQYF. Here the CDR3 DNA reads TGTGCCAGCAGCTCCGGGACAGGGATTTTCTACGAGCAGTACTTC.

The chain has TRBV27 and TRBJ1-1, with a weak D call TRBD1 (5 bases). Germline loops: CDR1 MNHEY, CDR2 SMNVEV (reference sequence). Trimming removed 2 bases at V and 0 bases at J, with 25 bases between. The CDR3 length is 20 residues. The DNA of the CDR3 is TGTGCCAGCAGTTTAACCCCCCCGGGGGGGGAATTTTTCATGAACACTGAAGCTTTCTTT. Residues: CASSLTPPGGEFFMNTEAFF.

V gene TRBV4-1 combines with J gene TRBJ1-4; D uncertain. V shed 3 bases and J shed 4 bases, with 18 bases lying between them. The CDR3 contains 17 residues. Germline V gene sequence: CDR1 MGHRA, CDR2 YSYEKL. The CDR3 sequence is CASSHAVGQLRNEKLFF. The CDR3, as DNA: TGCGCCAGCAGCCATGCTGTCGGGCAGCTACGTAATGAAAAACTGTTTTTT.

CDR3 in amino acids: CASSETIATGVTEAFF. The CDR3 DNA follows: TGTGCCAGCAGCGAAACGATCGCTACAGGGGTCACTGAAGCTTTCTTT. V usage is TRBV9 and J usage is TRBJ1-1, with 7 positions matching TRBD1. The CDR3 runs 16 residues. After removal of 3 bases from V and 4 bases from J, the junction contained 12 bases not matched to a gene. Per germline, CDR1 SGDLS and CDR2 YYNGEE.

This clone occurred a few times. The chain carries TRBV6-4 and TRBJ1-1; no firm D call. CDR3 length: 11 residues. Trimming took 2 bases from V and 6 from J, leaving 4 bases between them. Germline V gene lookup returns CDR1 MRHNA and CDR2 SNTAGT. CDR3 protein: CASSDGSEAFF. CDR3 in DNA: TGTGCCAGCAGTGACGGGTCTGAAGCTTTCTTT.

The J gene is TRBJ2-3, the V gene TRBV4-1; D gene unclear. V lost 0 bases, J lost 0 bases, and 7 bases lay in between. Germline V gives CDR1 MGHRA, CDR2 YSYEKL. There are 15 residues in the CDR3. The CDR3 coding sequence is TGCGCCAGCAGCCAAGATGGTGCAAGCACAGATACGCAGTATTTT. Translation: CASSQDGASTDTQYF.

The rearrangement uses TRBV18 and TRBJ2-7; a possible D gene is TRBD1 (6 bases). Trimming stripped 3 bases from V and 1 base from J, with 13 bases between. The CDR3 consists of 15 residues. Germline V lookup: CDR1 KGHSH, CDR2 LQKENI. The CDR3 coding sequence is TGTGCCAGCTCACCTGGACCAGGGACATCCTACGAGCAGTACTTC. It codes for CASSPGPGTSYEQYF.

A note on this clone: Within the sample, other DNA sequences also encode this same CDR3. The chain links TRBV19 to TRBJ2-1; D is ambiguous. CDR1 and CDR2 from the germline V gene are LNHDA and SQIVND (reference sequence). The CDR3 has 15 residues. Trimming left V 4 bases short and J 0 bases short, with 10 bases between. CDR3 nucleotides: TGTGCCAGTAGTAGCCTTTTGAGCTCCTACAATGAGCAGTTCTTC. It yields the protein CASSSLLSSYNEQFF.

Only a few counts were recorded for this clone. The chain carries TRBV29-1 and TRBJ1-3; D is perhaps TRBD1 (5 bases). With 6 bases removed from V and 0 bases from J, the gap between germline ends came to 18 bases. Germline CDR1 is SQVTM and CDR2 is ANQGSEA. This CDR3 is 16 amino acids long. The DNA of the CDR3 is TGCAGCGTCCAGCACCGGGACGTCCACTCTGGAAACACCATATATTTT. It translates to CSVQHRDVHSGNTIYF.

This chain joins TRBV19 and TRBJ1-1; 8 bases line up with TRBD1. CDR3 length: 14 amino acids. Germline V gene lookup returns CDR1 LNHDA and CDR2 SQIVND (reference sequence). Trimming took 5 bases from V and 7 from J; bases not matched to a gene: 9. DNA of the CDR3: TGTGCCAGTAGTCCAAGACAGGGGCTATTTGAAGCTTTCTTT. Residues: CASSPRQGLFEAFF.

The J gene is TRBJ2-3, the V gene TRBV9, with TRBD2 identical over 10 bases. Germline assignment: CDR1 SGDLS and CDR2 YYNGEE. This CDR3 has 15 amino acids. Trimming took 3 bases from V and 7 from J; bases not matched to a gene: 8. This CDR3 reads CASSGLAGEVYTQYF. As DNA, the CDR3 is TGTGCCAGCAGCGGGCTAGCGGGAGAGGTCTATACGCAGTATTTT.

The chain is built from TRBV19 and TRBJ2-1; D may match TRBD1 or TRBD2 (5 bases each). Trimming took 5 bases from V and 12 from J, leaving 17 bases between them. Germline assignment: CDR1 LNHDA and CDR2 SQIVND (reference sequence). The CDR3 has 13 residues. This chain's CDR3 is CASSLRLRDGQFF. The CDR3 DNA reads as TGTGCCAGTAGTTTACGACTCCGGGACGGGCAGTTCTTC.

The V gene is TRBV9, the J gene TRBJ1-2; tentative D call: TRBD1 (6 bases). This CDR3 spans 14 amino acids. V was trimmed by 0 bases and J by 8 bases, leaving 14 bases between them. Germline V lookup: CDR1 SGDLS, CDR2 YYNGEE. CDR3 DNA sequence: TGTGCCAGCAGCGTAGGTCAGGGGACGGAGGGCTACACCTTC. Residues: CASSVGQGTEGYTF.

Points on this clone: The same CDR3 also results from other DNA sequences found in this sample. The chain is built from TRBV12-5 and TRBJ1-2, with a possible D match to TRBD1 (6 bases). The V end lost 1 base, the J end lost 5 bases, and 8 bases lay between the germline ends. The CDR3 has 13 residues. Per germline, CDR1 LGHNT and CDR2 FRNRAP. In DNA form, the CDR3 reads TGTGCTAGTGGTTTGGGAGGGGGTTATGGCTACACCTTC. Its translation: CASGLGGGYGYTF. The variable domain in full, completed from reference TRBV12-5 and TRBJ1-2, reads DARVTQTPRHKVTEMGQEVTMRCQPILGHNTVFWYRQTMMQGLELLAYFRNRAPLDDSGMPKDRFSAEMPDATLATLKIQPSEPRDSAVYFCASGLGGGYGYTFGSGTRLTVV.

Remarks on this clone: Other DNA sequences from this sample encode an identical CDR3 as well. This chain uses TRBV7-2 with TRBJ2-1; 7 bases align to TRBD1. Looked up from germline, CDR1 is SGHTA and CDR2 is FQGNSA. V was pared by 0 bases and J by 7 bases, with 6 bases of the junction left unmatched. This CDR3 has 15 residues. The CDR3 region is CASSLAGGAFNEQFF. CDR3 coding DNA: TGTGCCAGCAGCTTAGCAGGGGGCGCGTTTAATGAGCAGTTCTTC.

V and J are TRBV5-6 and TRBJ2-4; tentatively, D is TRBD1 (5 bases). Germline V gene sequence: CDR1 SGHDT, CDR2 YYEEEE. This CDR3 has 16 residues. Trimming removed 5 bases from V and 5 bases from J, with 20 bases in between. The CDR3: CASRSDPEVRENIQYF. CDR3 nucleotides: TGTGCCAGCAGATCCGATCCCGAAGTCAGGGAAAACATTCAGTACTTC.

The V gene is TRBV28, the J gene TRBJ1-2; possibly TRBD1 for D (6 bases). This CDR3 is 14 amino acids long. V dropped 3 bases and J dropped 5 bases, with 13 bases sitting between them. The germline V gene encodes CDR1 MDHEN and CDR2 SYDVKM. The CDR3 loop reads CASSFAGRGYGYTF. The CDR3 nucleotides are TGTGCCAGCAGTTTTGCTGGCAGGGGATATGGCTACACCTTC.

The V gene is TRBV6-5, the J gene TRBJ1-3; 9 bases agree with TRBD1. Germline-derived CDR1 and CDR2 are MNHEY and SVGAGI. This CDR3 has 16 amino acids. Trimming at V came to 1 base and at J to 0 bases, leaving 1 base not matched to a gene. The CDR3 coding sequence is TGTGCCAGCAGTTACTACAGGGGGCTCTCTGGAAACACCATATATTTT. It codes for CASSYYRGLSGNTIYF.

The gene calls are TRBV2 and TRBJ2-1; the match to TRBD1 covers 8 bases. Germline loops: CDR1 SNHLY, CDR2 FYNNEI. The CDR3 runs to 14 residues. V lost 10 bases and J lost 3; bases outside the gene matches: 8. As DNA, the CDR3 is TGTGCCACGCCGGACAGGGAGGACTACAATGAGCAGTTCTTC. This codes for CATPDREDYNEQFF.

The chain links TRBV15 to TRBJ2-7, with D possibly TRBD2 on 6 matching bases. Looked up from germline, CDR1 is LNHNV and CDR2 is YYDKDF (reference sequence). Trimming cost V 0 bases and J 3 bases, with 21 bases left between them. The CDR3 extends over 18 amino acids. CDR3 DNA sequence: TGTGCCACCAGCAGAGATCCCCGGGGCGGGATACGGAACTACGAGCAGTACTTC. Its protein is CATSRDPRGGIRNYEQYF. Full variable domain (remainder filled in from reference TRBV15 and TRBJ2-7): DAMVIQNPRYQVTQFGKPVTLSCSQTLNHNVMYWYQQKSSQAPKLLFHYYDKDFNNEADTPDNFQSRRPNTSFCFLDIRSPGLGDTAMYLCATSRDPRGGIRNYEQYFGPGTRLTVT.

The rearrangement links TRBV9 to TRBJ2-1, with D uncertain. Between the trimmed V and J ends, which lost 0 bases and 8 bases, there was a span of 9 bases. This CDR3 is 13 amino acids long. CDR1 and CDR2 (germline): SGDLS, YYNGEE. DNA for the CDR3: TGTGCCAGCAGCGTAGGGGGAAACGATGAGCAGTTCTTC. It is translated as CASSVGGNDEQFF. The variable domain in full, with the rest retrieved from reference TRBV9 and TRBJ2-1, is DSGVTQTPKHLITATGQRVTLRCSPRSGDLSVYWYQQSLDQGLQFLIQYYNGEERAKGNILERFSAQQFPDLHSELNLSSLELGDSALYFCASSVGGNDEQFFGPGTRLTVL.

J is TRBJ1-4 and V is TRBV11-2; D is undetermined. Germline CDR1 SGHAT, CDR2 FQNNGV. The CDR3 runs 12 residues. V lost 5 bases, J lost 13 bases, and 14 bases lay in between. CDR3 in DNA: TGTGCCAGCAGCGACACCCGGAGTGGACTGTTTTTT. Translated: CASSDTRSGLFF.

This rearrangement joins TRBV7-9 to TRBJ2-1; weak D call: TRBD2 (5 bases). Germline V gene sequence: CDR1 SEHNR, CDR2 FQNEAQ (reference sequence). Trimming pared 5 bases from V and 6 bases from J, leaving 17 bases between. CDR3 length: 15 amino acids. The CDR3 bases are TGTGCCAGCAGCCCGTGGCAGCGGAGTCTCAATGAGCAGTTCTTC. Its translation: CASSPWQRSLNEQFF.

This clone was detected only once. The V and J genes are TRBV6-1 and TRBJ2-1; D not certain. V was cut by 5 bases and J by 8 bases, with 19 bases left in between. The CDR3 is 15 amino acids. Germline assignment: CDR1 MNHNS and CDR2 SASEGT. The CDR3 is CASSSRSLYYDEQFF. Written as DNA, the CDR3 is TGTGCCAGCAGTAGTCGGTCCCTCTATTACGATGAGCAGTTCTTC.

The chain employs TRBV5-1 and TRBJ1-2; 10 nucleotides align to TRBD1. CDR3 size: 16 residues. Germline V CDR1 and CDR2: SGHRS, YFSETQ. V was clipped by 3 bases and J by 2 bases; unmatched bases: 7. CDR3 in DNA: TGCGCCAGCAGCTGGATAGGGACAGGGGAGAACTATGGCTACACCTTC. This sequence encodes CASSWIGTGENYGYTF.

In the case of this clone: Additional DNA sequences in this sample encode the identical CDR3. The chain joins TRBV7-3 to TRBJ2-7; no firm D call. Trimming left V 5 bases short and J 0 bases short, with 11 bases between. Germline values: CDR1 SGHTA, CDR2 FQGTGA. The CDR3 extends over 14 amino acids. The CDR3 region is CASSPGGLSYEQYF. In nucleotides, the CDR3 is TGTGCCAGCAGCCCCGGCGGCCTCTCCTACGAGCAGTACTTC.

The CDR3 DNA follows: TGTGCCTGGAGTTCCAGGTATCCGAGGGGCTATGGCTACACCTTC. Amino acid sequence: CAWSSRYPRGYGYTF. The chain combines TRBV30 with TRBJ1-2; TRBD1 might be the D (5 bases). V was pared by 2 bases and J by 4 bases, with 17 bases between. Germline V gives CDR1 GTSNPN, CDR2 SVGIG (reference sequence). The CDR3 length is 15 residues.